This T cell receptor (beta chain) comes out of a study of T-cell memory formation after mild COVID-19. Findings of the study overall: Clones contracting day 15 to 85 were balanced CD4/CD8; later expanders leaned CD4+.

Per germline, CDR1 SQVTM and CDR2 ANQGSEA. The CDR3 spans 14 residues. The germline V and J ends were trimmed by 6 bases and 7 bases, with 19 bases remaining between them. MiXCR was run by TCRdb on the 5' RACE reads, yielding one entry per CDR3 protein. The sample carries 350,000 or so distinct CDR3 sequences, 20% to 25% recorded once. Points on this clonotype: The antigen is not known.

The V and J genes are TRBV29-1 and TRBJ2-1, with D perhaps matching TRBD2 (6 bases). The sequencing input was PBMCs or a T cell subset sorted from them (not recorded which). The sequence was collected from a man aged 18 to 29 who had mild COVID-19 (a few samples of this study predate the infection). Cell type and time point are not known. The CDR3: CSVGVVGGGNEQFF. CDR3 sequence (DNA): TGCAGCGTCGGGGTTGTGGGGGGAGGAAATGAGCAGTTCTTC.